This T cell receptor (beta chain) was profiled in a study of T cell responses to AZD1222 COVID-19 vaccine. This CDR3 is 15 amino acids long. Germline CDR1 and CDR2: KGHSH and LQKENI. The V gene lost 0 bases and the J gene lost 1 base, with 9 bases spanning the gap. Sequencing was performed with immunoSEQ multiplex PCR; in TCRdb, only in-frame clones are kept and a portion is missing. The sample includes about 120,000 clones, about 90% seen only once; the top ten take around 10%. The sequence was collected from an adult in good health. Source: peripheral blood, taken on day 0 of AZD1222 vaccination. V and J are TRBV18 and TRBJ1-1, with D possibly matching TRBD1 (5 bases). CDR3 sequence reads: CASSPPGGRNTEAFF. The CDR3 nucleotides are TGTGCCAGCTCACCACCCGGGGGAAGGAACACTGAAGCTTTCTTT.